The entry below describes one TCR beta chain. The antigen is undetermined. This sample includes further DNA sequences coding for the same CDR3. The CDR3 consists of 15 residues. Germline V gene sequence: CDR1 MNHNY, CDR2 SVGAGI (reference sequence). V was trimmed by 0 bases and J by 0 bases, leaving 6 bases between them. Measured with immunoSEQ multiplex PCR; TCRdb has only the in-frame clones, and not every one. The sample lists 2 million to 2.5 million clones, 80% to 95% occurring once. The sample belongs to a study of shared clonotypes between healthy human individuals. Study findings and constraints: Of the naive CD4 clonotypes, about 5% were shared across several donors. When compared with the clonotypes that were shared by all four sorted-subset donors, the non-shared clonotypes turned out to have lower generation probabilities.

The sample comprised naive CD4+ T cells from PBMCs. Sample subset: CD45RA+ positively selected. This TCR was sampled from a man younger than 35 in good health. Some clones in this sample may be carry-over from other donors' samples. The chain combines TRBV6-6 with TRBJ2-1, with D uncertain. CDR3 in amino acids: CASSYSGSSYNEQFF. Written as DNA, the CDR3 is TGTGCCAGCAGTTACTCGGGCAGCTCCTACAATGAGCAGTTCTTC.